A single sample gave rise to the 18 T cell receptor beta chains below, sequenced in a study of T cell responses to AZD1222 COVID-19 vaccine. The repertoire was sequenced with immunoSEQ multiplex PCR; TCRdb's copy has only in-frame clones and lacks some. The repertoire holds 90,000 to 110,000 clones, roughly 87% seen once, with roughly 13% in the top ten. The sequences come from peripheral blood, collected on day 0 of MenACWY control vaccination. Every receptor here comes from an adult in good health.

The V call is TRBV5-4, the J call TRBJ2-2; the D is unclear. The V gene lost 0 bases and the J gene lost 0 bases, with 9 bases spanning the gap. Germline V gene sequence: CDR1 SGHNT, CDR2 YYREEE (reference sequence). The CDR3 covers 16 residues. This chain's CDR3 is CASSLGAVSNTGELFF. CDR3 sequence (DNA): TGTGCCAGCAGCTTGGGAGCAGTGTCGAACACCGGGGAGCTGTTTTTT.

J is TRBJ1-3 and V is TRBV19; the D gene is possibly TRBD1 (6 bases). The CDR3 spans 17 residues. V was cut by 3 bases and J by 4 bases, with 19 bases left in between. Germline assignment: CDR1 LNHDA and CDR2 SQIVND (reference sequence). Here the CDR3 DNA reads TGTGCCAGTAGTATCGCAGGGGCCCACGCTCTGGGAAACACCATATATTTT. Translating it yields CASSIAGAHALGNTIYF.

The chain employs TRBV30 and TRBJ2-5; D not certain. V was pared by 4 bases and J by 4 bases, with 7 bases between. CDR1 is GTSNPN, CDR2 SVGIG, per germline (reference sequence). The CDR3 contains 11 residues. The CDR3 reads CAWMVGETQYF. Written as DNA, the CDR3 is TGTGCCTGGATGGTCGGAGAGACCCAGTACTTC.

This rearrangement joins TRBV6-2 or TRBV6-3 to TRBJ2-3; D remains unclear. Germline values: CDR1 MNHEY, CDR2 SVGEGT. Trimming pared 6 bases from V and 5 bases from J, leaving 18 bases between. The CDR3 contains 15 residues. CDR3 region: CASSHGFSVEDTQYF. In DNA, the CDR3 is TGTGCCAGCAGCCACGGGTTTTCGGTCGAAGATACGCAGTATTTT.

The V and J genes are TRBV7-2 and TRBJ2-7, with unresolved D. The ends were cut back, 1 base at V and 0 bases at J, with 10 bases in the middle. CDR1 and CDR2 (germline): SGHTA, FQGNSA. The length of the CDR3 is 15 residues. CDR3 nucleotides: TGTGCCAGCAGCTTAGTGGCAGGCCCCTCCTACGAGCAGTACTTC. This gives the protein CASSLVAGPSYEQYF.

This chain links TRBV5-6 with TRBJ1-2, with unresolved D. This CDR3 region has 15 residues. Germline V lookup: CDR1 SGHDT, CDR2 YYEEEE. The V and J ends lost 3 bases and 2 bases respectively, with 14 bases between them. The CDR3 region is CASSSPFLFNYGYTF. As DNA, the CDR3 is TGTGCCAGCAGCTCCCCATTTTTATTCAACTATGGCTACACCTTC.

The chain joins TRBV23-1 to TRBJ1-4; 10 bases line up with TRBD1. TRBV23-1 is flagged as an ORF with uncertain function. The CDR3 runs 16 residues. Trimming at V came to 7 bases and at J to 2 bases, leaving 7 bases not matched to a gene. The CDR3 region is CASTLPGQGTNEKLFF. The CDR3, as DNA: TGCGCCAGCACCCTTCCGGGACAGGGGACTAATGAAAAACTGTTTTTT.

The gene calls are TRBV5-4 and TRBJ1-1, with 8 bases that match TRBD1. The trim removed 0 bases at V and 6 bases at J, leaving 4 bases unmatched. Per germline, CDR1 SGHNT and CDR2 YYREEE (reference sequence). This CDR3 is built from 14 residues. CDR3 coding DNA: TGTGCCAGCAGCTTGGGGACGACAGGGGCTGAAGCTTTCTTT. Encoded protein: CASSLGTTGAEAFF. The whole variable domain, remainder taken from reference TRBV5-4 and TRBJ1-1, is ETGVTQSPTHLIKTRGQQVTLRCSSQSGHNTVSWYQQALGQGPQFIFQYYREEENGRGNFPPRFSGLQFPNYSSELNVNALELDDSALYLCASSLGTTGAEAFFGQGTRLTVV.

The chain combines TRBV7-3 with TRBJ2-1; D not resolved. V lost 2 bases, J lost 8 bases, and 10 bases lay in between. Germline CDR1 SGHTA, CDR2 FQGTGA. The CDR3 runs 13 residues. CDR3 sequence (DNA): TGTGCCAGCAGCTTATACCCACGGGATGAGCAGTTCTTC. Amino acids: CASSLYPRDEQFF.

The gene calls are TRBV19 and TRBJ1-3; no firm D call. CDR1 is LNHDA and CDR2 is SQIVND in the germline V gene (reference sequence). Trimming shortened V by 7 bases and J by 0 bases, and 13 bases separated the two germline ends. The CDR3 extends over 15 amino acids. CDR3 protein: CASNRQDSSGNTIYF. In DNA, the CDR3 is TGTGCCAGTAATCGGCAGGATAGCTCTGGAAACACCATATATTTT. The variable domain in full, completed from reference TRBV19 and TRBJ1-3, reads DGGITQSPKYLFRKEGQNVTLSCEQNLNHDAMYWYRQDPGQGLRLIYYSQIVNDFQKGDIAEGYSVSREKKESFPLTVTSAQKNPTAFYLCASNRQDSSGNTIYFGEGSWLTVV.

The chain recombines TRBV14 with TRBJ2-2, with D possibly matching TRBD2 (6 bases). Deletions cut 1 base from V and 14 bases from J, with 11 bases between. Germline V gives CDR1 SGHDN, CDR2 FVKESK. The length of the CDR3 is 12 residues. The CDR3 spells CASSQVAGSLFF. The CDR3 nucleotides are TGTGCCAGCAGCCAAGTGGCGGGGAGCCTGTTTTTT.

The rearrangement links TRBV19 to TRBJ1-4; D perhaps matches TRBD1 (5 bases). This CDR3 has 17 amino acids. Germline CDR1 is LNHDA and CDR2 is SQIVND (reference sequence). Trimming shortened V by 10 bases and J by 6 bases, and 27 bases separated the two germline ends. In DNA form, the CDR3 reads TGTGCCACTACCATCCACCGGGACGTCGGACGGCATGAAAAACTGTTTTTT. It encodes CATTIHRDVGRHEKLFF.

The rearrangement joins TRBV27 to TRBJ2-7; the D gene is possibly TRBD2 (6 bases). The CDR3 runs to 15 residues. Germline V gives CDR1 MNHEY, CDR2 SMNVEV (reference sequence). Trimming stripped 0 bases from V and 0 bases from J, with 9 bases between. CDR3 DNA sequence: TGTGCCAGCAGTTTATCGCGGGGCTACTCCTACGAGCAGTACTTC. It specifies CASSLSRGYSYEQYF.

The rearrangement joins TRBV6-1 to TRBJ2-3; weak D call: TRBD2 (5 bases). The CDR3 sequence is 14 residues long. Looked up from germline, CDR1 is MNHNS and CDR2 is SASEGT. V dropped 1 base and J dropped 4 bases, with 9 bases sitting between them. CDR3: CASSEGLASDTQYF. The DNA of the CDR3 is TGTGCCAGCAGTGAAGGGCTAGCCTCAGATACGCAGTATTTT.

This chain uses TRBV29-1 with TRBJ1-1; 7 bases agree with TRBD1. The CDR3 runs 14 residues. The trim removed 4 bases at V and 4 bases at J, leaving 9 bases unmatched. Germline assignment: CDR1 SQVTM and CDR2 ANQGSEA. The CDR3 sequence: CSVARDSISTEAFF. The CDR3 coding sequence is TGCAGCGTTGCCCGGGACAGTATCAGCACTGAAGCTTTCTTT.

This chain connects TRBV7-9 to TRBJ1-5; D may be TRBD1 (6 bases). V lost 4 bases and J 5 bases, leaving 15 bases between the germline ends. The CDR3 extends over 15 amino acids. Germline CDR1 SEHNR, CDR2 FQNEAQ (reference sequence). Written as DNA, the CDR3 is TGTGCCAGCAGCTCCGGGGCAGGGGAATATCAGCCCCAGCATTTT. It codes for CASSSGAGEYQPQHF.

This chain joins TRBV2 and TRBJ2-1; TRBD2 agrees at 16 bases. Germline lookup yields CDR1 SNHLY and CDR2 FYNNEI. CDR3 size: 16 residues. With V trimmed by 6 bases and J by 12 bases, 11 bases remained unmatched. CDR3 bases: TGTGCCAGCAGGGAAATTGGGACTAGCGGGAGGGCTGGGCAGTTCTTC. This translates into CASREIGTSGRAGQFF.

This clone has just a few counts. The rearrangement joins TRBV30 to TRBJ2-2; D may be TRBD2 (6 bases). CDR1 is GTSNPN, CDR2 SVGIG, per germline (reference sequence). V lost 0 bases to trimming and J lost 3 bases, with 11 bases between them. This CDR3 is 15 amino acids long. The CDR3, as DNA: TGTGCCTGGAGTGTACTCGGAGGGGACACCGGGGAGCTGTTTTTT. Its protein is CAWSVLGGDTGELFF. The full variable domain, rest sourced from reference TRBV30 and TRBJ2-2, is SQTIHQWPATLVQPVGSPLSLECTVEGTSNPNLYWYRQAAGRGLQLLFYSVGIGQISSEVPQNLSASRPQDRQFILSSKKLLLSDSGFYLCAWSVLGGDTGELFFGEGSRLTVL.